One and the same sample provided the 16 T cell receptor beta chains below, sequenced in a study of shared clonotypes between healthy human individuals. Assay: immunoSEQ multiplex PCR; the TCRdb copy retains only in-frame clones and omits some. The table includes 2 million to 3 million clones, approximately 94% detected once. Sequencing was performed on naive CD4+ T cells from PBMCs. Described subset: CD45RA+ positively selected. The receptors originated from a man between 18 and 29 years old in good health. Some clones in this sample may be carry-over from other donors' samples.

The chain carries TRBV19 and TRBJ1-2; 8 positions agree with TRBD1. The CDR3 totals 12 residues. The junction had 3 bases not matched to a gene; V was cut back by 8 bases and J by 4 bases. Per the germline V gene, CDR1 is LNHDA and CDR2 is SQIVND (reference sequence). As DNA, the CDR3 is TGTGCCAGTGAGGACAGGGCCTATGGCTACACCTTC. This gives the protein CASEDRAYGYTF. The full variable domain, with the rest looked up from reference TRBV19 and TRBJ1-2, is DGGITQSPKYLFRKEGQNVTLSCEQNLNHDAMYWYRQDPGQGLRLIYYSQIVNDFQKGDIAEGYSVSREKKESFPLTVTSAQKNPTAFYLCASEDRAYGYTFGSGTRLTVV.

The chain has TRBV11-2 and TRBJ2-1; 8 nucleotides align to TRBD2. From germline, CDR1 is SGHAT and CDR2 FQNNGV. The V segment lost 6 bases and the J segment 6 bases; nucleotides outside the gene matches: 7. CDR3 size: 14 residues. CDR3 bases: TGTGCCAGCAGATCCCTTCGGGGGGGCAATGAGCAGTTCTTC. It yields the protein CASRSLRGGNEQFF. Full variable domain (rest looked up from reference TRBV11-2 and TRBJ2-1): EAGVAQSPRYKIIEKRQSVAFWCNPISGHATLYWYQQILGQGPKLLIQFQNNGVVDDSQLPKDRFSAERLKGVDSTLKIQPAKLEDSAVYLCASRSLRGGNEQFFGPGTRLTVL.

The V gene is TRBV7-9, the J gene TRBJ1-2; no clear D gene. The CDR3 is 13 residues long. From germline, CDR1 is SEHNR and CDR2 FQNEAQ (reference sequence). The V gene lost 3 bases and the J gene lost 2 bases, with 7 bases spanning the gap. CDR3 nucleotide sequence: TGTGCCAGCAGCTTTGCAGAAAACTATGGCTACACCTTC. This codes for CASSFAENYGYTF.

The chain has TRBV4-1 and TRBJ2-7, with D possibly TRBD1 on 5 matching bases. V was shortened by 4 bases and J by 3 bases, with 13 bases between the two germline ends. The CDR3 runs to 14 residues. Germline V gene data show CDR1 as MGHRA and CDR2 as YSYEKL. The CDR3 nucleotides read TGCGCCAGCAGCCGTGGCGACAGTTACTACGAGCAGTACTTC. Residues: CASSRGDSYYEQYF.

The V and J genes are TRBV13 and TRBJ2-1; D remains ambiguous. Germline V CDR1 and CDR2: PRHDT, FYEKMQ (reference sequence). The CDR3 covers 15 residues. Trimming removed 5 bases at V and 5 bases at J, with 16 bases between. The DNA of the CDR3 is TGTGCCAGCAGCCTGAGATGGAGCAGCGACAATGAGCAGTTCTTC. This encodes CASSLRWSSDNEQFF.

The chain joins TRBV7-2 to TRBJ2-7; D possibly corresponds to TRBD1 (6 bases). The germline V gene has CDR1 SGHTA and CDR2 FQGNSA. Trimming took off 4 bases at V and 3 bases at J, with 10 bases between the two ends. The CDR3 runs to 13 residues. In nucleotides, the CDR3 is TGTGCCAGCAGCTCTCAGACAGGCTACGAGCAGTACTTC. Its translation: CASSSQTGYEQYF.

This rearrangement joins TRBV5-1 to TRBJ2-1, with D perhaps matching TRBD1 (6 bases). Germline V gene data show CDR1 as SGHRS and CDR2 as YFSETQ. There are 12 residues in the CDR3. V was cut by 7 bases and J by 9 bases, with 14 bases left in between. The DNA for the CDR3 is TGCGCCAGCGGCCGGGAAGGGGGTGAGCAGTTCTTC. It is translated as CASGREGGEQFF.

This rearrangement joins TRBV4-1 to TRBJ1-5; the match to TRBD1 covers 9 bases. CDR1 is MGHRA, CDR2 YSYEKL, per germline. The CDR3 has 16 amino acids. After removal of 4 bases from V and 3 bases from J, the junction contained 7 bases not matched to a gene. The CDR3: CASSPRDREVNQPQHF. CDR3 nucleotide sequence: TGCGCCAGCAGCCCTAGGGACAGGGAGGTCAATCAGCCCCAGCATTTT.

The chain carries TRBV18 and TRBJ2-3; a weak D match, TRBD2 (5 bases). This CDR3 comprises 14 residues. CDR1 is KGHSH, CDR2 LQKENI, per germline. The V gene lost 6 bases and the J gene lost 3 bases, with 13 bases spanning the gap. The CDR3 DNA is TGTGCCAGCTCCCACCCCCCGGGGACAGATACGCAGTATTTT. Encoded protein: CASSHPPGTDTQYF.

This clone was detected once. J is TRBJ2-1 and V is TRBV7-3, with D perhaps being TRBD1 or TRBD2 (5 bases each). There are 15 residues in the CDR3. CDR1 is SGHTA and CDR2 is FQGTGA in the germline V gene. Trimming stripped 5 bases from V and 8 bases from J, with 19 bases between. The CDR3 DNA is TGTGCCAGCAGCCAATCCCGGGACCCGGACCATGAGCAGTTCTTC. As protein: CASSQSRDPDHEQFF.

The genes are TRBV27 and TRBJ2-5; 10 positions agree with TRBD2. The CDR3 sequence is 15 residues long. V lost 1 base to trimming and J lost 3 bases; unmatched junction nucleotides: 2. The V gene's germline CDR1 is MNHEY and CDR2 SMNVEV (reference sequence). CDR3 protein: CASSLYLAGEETQYF. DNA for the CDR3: TGTGCCAGCAGTTTATATCTAGCGGGAGAAGAGACCCAGTACTTC.

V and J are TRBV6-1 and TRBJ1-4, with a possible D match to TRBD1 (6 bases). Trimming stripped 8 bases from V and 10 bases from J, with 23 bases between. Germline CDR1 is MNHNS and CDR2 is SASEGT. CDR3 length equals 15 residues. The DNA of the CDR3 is TGTGCCAGCGAGGGGGGAGGAAGCCCCACGGGAAAACTGTTTTTT. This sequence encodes CASEGGGSPTGKLFF.

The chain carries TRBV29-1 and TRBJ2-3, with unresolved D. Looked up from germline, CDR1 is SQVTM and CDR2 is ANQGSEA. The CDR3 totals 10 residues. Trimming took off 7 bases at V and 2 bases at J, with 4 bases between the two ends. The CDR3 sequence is CSAPTDTQYF. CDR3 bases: TGCAGCGCCCCCACAGATACGCAGTATTTT.

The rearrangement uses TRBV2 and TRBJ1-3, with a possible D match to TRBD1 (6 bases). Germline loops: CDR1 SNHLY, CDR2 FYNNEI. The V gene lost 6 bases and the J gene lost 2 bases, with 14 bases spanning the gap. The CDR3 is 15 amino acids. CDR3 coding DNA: TGTGCCAGCAGGGCAGGGGTCTTAACTGGAAACACCATATATTTT. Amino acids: CASRAGVLTGNTIYF.

This CDR3 reads CASSVITANTGELFF. CDR3 DNA: TGTGCCAGCAGTGTCATCACTGCGAACACCGGGGAGCTGTTTTTT. The chain links TRBV2 to TRBJ2-2; the D is unclear. CDR3 length: 15 residues. The V end was cut by 4 bases, the J end by 0 bases, with 9 bases between. The V gene's germline CDR1 is SNHLY and CDR2 FYNNEI.

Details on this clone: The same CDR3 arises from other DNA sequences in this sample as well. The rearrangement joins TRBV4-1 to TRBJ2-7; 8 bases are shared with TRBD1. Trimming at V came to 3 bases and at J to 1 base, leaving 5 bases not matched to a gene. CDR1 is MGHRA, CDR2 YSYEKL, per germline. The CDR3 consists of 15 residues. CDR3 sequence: CASSQPGQASYEQYF. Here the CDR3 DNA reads TGCGCCAGCAGCCAGCCGGGACAGGCTTCCTACGAGCAGTACTTC.